The entry below gives a single TCR beta chain sequence along with its context. The entry originates in a study of blood T cell repertoires in COVID-19. Study details: The United States, Italy and Spain were the sources of the acute and convalescent COVID-19 samples. PBMCs, B-cell-depleted T cells, or T cells were the source of the cDNA or gDNA that made up the material.

Measured with immunoSEQ multiplex PCR; TCRdb has only the in-frame clones, and not every one. The repertoire has roughly 76,000 clones, about 89% of them found once; the top ten carry about 15%. V was pared by 5 bases and J by 5 bases, with 11 bases of the junction left unmatched. CDR3 size: 15 residues. CDR1 is MNHEY, CDR2 SMNVEV, per germline (reference sequence). The sequenced sample consisted of peripheral blood. This receptor was taken from a man aged 70 or older with active or convalescent COVID-19. The chain combines TRBV27 with TRBJ1-2; 7 positions match TRBD1. DNA for the CDR3: TGTGCCAGCAGTCCCGGACAGGTCCTTGGGTATGGCTACACCTTC. It codes for CASSPGQVLGYGYTF.